This T cell receptor (beta chain) stems from a study of T-cell reconstitution after alpha-beta-depleted transplantation in children. Unique molecular identifiers were incorporated when the TCRbeta library was constructed. TCRdb re-called the PCR reads through MiXCR, storing one row per CDR3 protein. The table records around 270,000 distinct CDR3 sequences, less than 9.5% of them present only once. This clonotype came up many times. No antigen is known for it. CDR3 length equals 17 residues. J gave up 6 bases and V 7 bases, and 18 bases lay outside the gene matches. Germline CDR1 and CDR2: LGHNA and YNFKEQ. Study observations and caveats: T cells produced anew were the main source of T-cell counts and diversity one year after transplant. Approximately two months post-transplant, alpha-beta T cells reportedly originated from several hundred expanded graft clones. Surviving recipient T cells and thymic progenitors underlay high day-60 TCRbeta diversity in some patients.

This sequence originates from a female patient aged 2-15 years who had a stem cell transplant for Fanconi anemia, so the T cells may come from the graft donor. V and J are TRBV4-2 and TRBJ2-7, with 10 positions matching TRBD2. The source material was peripheral blood, sampled 360 days after TCRalphabeta/CD19-depleted stem cell transplant. CDR3 region: CASTPRVAGGDSSEQYF. DNA of the CDR3: TGTGCCAGCACCCCGCGGGTAGCGGGGGGTGACAGCAGCGAGCAGTACTTC.